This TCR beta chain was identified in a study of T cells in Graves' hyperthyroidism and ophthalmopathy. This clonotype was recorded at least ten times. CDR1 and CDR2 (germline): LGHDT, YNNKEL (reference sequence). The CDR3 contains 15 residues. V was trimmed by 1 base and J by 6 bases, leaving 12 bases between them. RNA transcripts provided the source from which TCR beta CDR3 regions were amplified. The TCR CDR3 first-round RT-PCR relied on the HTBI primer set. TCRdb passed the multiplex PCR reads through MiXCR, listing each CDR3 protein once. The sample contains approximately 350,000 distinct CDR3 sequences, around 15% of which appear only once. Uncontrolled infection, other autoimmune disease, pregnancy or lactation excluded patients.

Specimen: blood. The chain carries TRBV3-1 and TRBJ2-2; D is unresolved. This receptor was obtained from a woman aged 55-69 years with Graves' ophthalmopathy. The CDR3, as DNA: TGTGCCAGCAGCCAAGGTTCGGGCAAAGCCGGGGAGCTGTTTTTT. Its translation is CASSQGSGKAGELFF.